The present TCR beta chain was sequenced within a study of blood T cell repertoires in COVID-19. This CDR3 is 13 amino acids long. The V gene's germline CDR1 is KGHDR and CDR2 SFDVKD. The V gene end was trimmed by 9 bases and the J gene end by 3 bases; junction bases not matched to a gene: 1. Only in-frame clones appear in the TCRdb table, and some are missing; sequencing was by immunoSEQ multiplex PCR. This table holds roughly 290,000 clones, 90% found once. Material for sequencing was peripheral blood. The receptor was isolated from a woman between 25 and 40 years old with COVID-19, enrolled during active disease. V and J are TRBV24-1 and TRBJ1-5, with 10 bases identical to TRBD1. The CDR3 DNA sequence: TGTGCCACCGGGACAGGGGACAATCAGCCCCAGCATTTT. Translated, it gives CATGTGDNQPQHF.